This T cell receptor (beta chain) was profiled in a study of shared clonotypes between healthy human individuals. Study-level points and caveats: As a rule, naive subsets had a larger estimated richness than memory subsets. A small donor pool kept down the genetic and exposure-history diversity that was represented.

Concerning this clone itself: Its antigen is unidentified.

V shed 6 bases and J shed 5 bases, with 16 bases lying between them. Per the germline V gene, CDR1 is SQVTM and CDR2 is ANQGSEA. CDR3 length: 13 residues. Using immunoSEQ multiplex PCR, the repertoire was profiled, and TCRdb retains in-frame clones only, with some absent. The sample lists roughly 700,000 clones, around 67% seen once, with around 1.6% in the top ten. Adult Caucasians living in Nashville, Tennessee made up all of the donors. CD4+ cell separation produced CD45RA+ naive and CD45RA-negative memory subsets. The sequence derives from a woman aged 30 to 39 in good health. The chain uses TRBV29-1 and TRBJ2-5; D is perhaps TRBD1 (5 bases). Sequenced: memory CD4+ T cells sorted from blood. The subset: CD45RA-negative fraction. CDR3 region: CSVEQGIGETQYF. The CDR3 DNA reads as TGCAGCGTAGAGCAGGGAATAGGGGAGACCCAGTACTTC. The full variable domain, rest sourced from reference TRBV29-1 and TRBJ2-5, is SAVISQKPSRDICQRGTSLTIQCQVDSQVTMMFWYRQQPGQSLTLIATANQGSEATYESGFVIDKFPISRPNLTFSTLTVSNMSPEDSSIYLCSVEQGIGETQYFGPGTRLLVL.